A selection of T cell receptor beta chains follows, all from one sample in a study of low-dose radiotherapy and immunotherapy resistance in tumors. TCRdb redid the calling of the reads with MiXCR, one entry per CDR3 protein. The data contain around 64,000 distinct CDR3 sequences, 26% of them singletons. The sequencing here drew on PBMCs, taken before treatment. The origin of the receptors is a male donor with rectosigmoid adenocarcinoma. CDR3s include the opening cysteine and the closing phenylalanine or tryptophan. A D gene is named only where the DNA matches it firmly. Size tells how often a clone was seen (once, few, many) or the class of an expanded clone, and some rows leave it out.

TGTGCCAGCAGCTTAGATACTAGCGGGGGGTTTTTTAGCACAGATACGCAGTATTTT | CASSLDTSGGFFSTDTQYF | TRBJ2-3 | 19 | TRBV11-2 | many | TRBD2
TGTGCCAGTAGTATGGGGCCGGGACAGGAGTATGGCTACACCTTC | CASSMGPGQEYGYTF | TRBJ1-2 | 15 | TRBV19 | - | TRBD1
TGCGCCAGCAGCCTAGCTGATTCCTACAATGAGCAGTTCTTC | CASSLADSYNEQFF | TRBJ2-1 | 14 | TRBV5-1 | - | -
TGTGCCAGCAGCCAAGATGGTTACGAGCAGTACTTC | CASSQDGYEQYF | TRBJ2-7 | 12 | TRBV3-1 | - | -
TGTGCCAGCTCACCAGGCCTGGTGGGGCAAGAGACCCAGTACTTC | CASSPGLVGQETQYF | TRBJ2-5 | 15 | TRBV18 | - | -
TGTGCCAGCAGCCAAGGGGGACACAAGAACACTGAAGCTTTCTTT | CASSQGGHKNTEAFF | TRBJ1-1 | 15 | TRBV14 | - | -
TGCGCCAGCAGTGCCGGGGGCAAAAGGAACACCGGGGAGCTGTTTTTT | CASSAGGKRNTGELFF | TRBJ2-2 | 16 | TRBV10-1 | many | -
TGCAGTGCTGGAAGGGAGGAGCAGTTCTTC | CSAGREEQFF | TRBJ2-1 | 10 | TRBV20-1 | many | -
TGTGCCACCAAGAGAGGACAGGGGGGCTACGAGCAGTACTTC | CATKRGQGGYEQYF | TRBJ2-7 | 14 | TRBV15 | many | TRBD1
TGTGCCAGCACCCCCCGGGCACCCGGGACCCAGTACTTC | CASTPRAPGTQYF | TRBJ2-5 | 13 | TRBV6-2/TRBV6-3 | many | -
TGTGCCAGCAGCCACGACCCGGGACAGGGCCGCTATGGCTACACCTTC | CASSHDPGQGRYGYTF | TRBJ1-2 | 16 | TRBV7-3 | many | TRBD1
TGTGCCAGCAGTCCTTCACCAGGCCAAGAGACCCAGTACTTC | CASSPSPGQETQYF | TRBJ2-5 | 14 | TRBV28 | many | -
TGTGCCATCAGTGAACGTGGCAGACAAGAGACCCAGTACTTC | CAISERGRQETQYF | TRBJ2-5 | 14 | TRBV10-3 | - | -
TGTGCCAGCTTAACGGGGATTGCAACTAATGAAAAACTGTTTTTT | CASLTGIATNEKLFF | TRBJ1-4 | 15 | TRBV28 | few | -
TGTGCCAGCAGTTTAGCGGGGGCCCCCTACGAGCAGTACTTC | CASSLAGAPYEQYF | TRBJ2-7 | 14 | TRBV12-3/TRBV12-4 | - | -
TGTGCCATCAGTGAGGGGGAGGCGCTCTTGTACGAGCAGTACTTC | CAISEGEALLYEQYF | TRBJ2-7 | 15 | TRBV10-3 | many | -
TGTGCCAGCAGTACCCTAGCGGGAGGGCCGGGGGAGCAGTTCTTC | CASSTLAGGPGEQFF | TRBJ2-1 | 15 | TRBV25-1 | few | TRBD2
TGTGCCAGCAGTTACTTTAGTCAGCCCCAGCATTTT | CASSYFSQPQHF | TRBJ1-5 | 12 | TRBV6-2/TRBV6-3 | - | -
TGTGCCAGCAGTTGGTCGGGGGGGAATGAAAAACTGTTTTTT | CASSWSGGNEKLFF | TRBJ1-4 | 14 | TRBV6-1 | many | -
TGTGCCAGCAGCTTATCTGCGGGAGGGCGGGGAGAGACCCAGTACTTC | CASSLSAGGRGETQYF | TRBJ2-5 | 16 | TRBV11-2 | many | TRBD2
TGCAGCGTCTTTACGGTAGGAGAGACCCAGTACTTC | CSVFTVGETQYF | TRBJ2-5 | 12 | TRBV29-1 | many | -
TGTGCCAGCAGCCCGACAGGGACCTACCAAGAGACCCAGTACTTC | CASSPTGTYQETQYF | TRBJ2-5 | 15 | TRBV4-2 | many | TRBD1
TGTGCCAGCAGCTTAGCCGGGACTAGCTTTAGCACAGATACGCAGTATTTT | CASSLAGTSFSTDTQYF | TRBJ2-3 | 17 | TRBV11-2 | many | TRBD2
TGCAGTGTCGACCTAGCGGGGGGTAGCACAGATACGCAGTATTTT | CSVDLAGGSTDTQYF | TRBJ2-3 | 15 | TRBV20-1 | many | TRBD2
TGTGCCAGCAGTTCGAAACGGTACACTGAAGCTTTCTTT | CASSSKRYTEAFF | TRBJ1-1 | 13 | TRBV27 | many | -